This T cell receptor (beta chain) was recovered during a study of memory CD4+ T cells and cytomegalovirus serostatus (dated by TCRdb to the late 2010s). In the study overall: A total of roughly 33 healthy Belgian adults, of whom 9 were CMV seropositive and roughly 24 were CMV seronegative, were included in the cohort. The study sequenced CD4+ memory TCRbeta repertoires of a Belgian cohort with known cytomegalovirus serostatus to replicate a published TCR-based CMV serostatus classifier.

General conclusions and limits of the study: The results were interpreted as suggesting that the CMV-associated TCR signature is largely present in the CD4+ memory repertoire. Of 170 or so previously reported CMV-associated TCRbeta sequences, about 72 appeared in the CD4+ memory repertoires, each in one to five individuals. On the Belgian cohort, the classifier built on the original framework reached a median bootstrapped AUC of around 0.95, with a 95% CI of 0.76-1.00. Only CD4+CD45RO+ memory cells were sequenced, in contrast to the original study, in which naive and memory CD4+ and CD8+ populations were covered. For CMV serostatus prediction, a median bootstrapped AUC of about 0.95 was reached with the original framework, and a median bootstrapped AUC of approximately 0.89 was reached with a US-trained random forest.

Comment on this clone: Its antigen is not yet known. No much larger clone exists at a distance of one base, and base qualities are not known.

Single viable CD3+CD4+CD8-CD45RO+ cells were sorted as memory CD4+ T cells on a FACSAria II. CMV serostatus was assessed using a Roche Elecsys assay, by which serum IgG against CMV pp150, pp28, p38 and p52 was detected. After thawing, total CD4+ T cells were enriched by positive selection with CD4 magnetic microbeads. The samples came from a separate study whose specific focus was interrogating the CD4+ T cell memory repertoire. Peripheral blood mononuclear cells were isolated and cryopreserved according to standard operating procedures, and serum was kept at -80 degrees C. The staining relied on CD3-PerCP (BW264/56), CD4-APC (RPA-T4), CD45RO-PE (UCHT1) and CD8-Pacific Orange (3B5) antibodies, and Sytox blue was used to exclude non-viable cells. The Quick-DNA Microprep Kit was used to extract genomic DNA from the sorted cells. Amplification of TCRbeta DNA was done with the immunoSEQ hsTCRbeta kit, following the protocol from the manufacturer. An Illumina MiSeq instrument was used to sequence the TCRbeta libraries. Regarding the original processing steps: Once out-of-frame sequences had been removed, approximately 2,000,000 distinct TCRbeta sequences were left, which works out to an average of approximately 72,000 per individual. Two values were used to score each individual: the count of 150 to 200 previously reported CMV-associated TCRbeta sequences and the total count of productive distinct TCRbeta sequences. A beta-binomial model was reimplemented in Python, and scikit-learn random forests with default parameters were trained on US cohort data. Classifier performance on the Belgian cohort was reported as the median AUC with percentile confidence intervals calculated over 10,000 bootstrap iterations. Held by TCRdb, this immuneACCESS table contains in-frame sequences only and omits some clones. Under half of the omission traces to an unresolved V gene where checked; the cause of the rest is unknown. V and J calls and clone size are as listed in that table; D and trimming were resolved from the DNA. This sample gives about 27,000 clones in total; around 76% of them show up just once. The ten largest clones represent approximately 0.97% of the sample.

The CDR3 spans 17 residues, from the cysteine through the phenylalanine. Only the CDR3 DNA is retained, 51 bases long and in frame from the first base. At the junction V is shortened by 8 bases and J by 2 bases, with 25 bases in between. The germline V gene supplies CDR1 MDHEN and CDR2 SYDVKM. The sequenced sample consisted of memory CD4+ T cells from blood. This clonotype was sampled from an adult in good health and CMV-seronegative. The V and J genes are TRBV28 and TRBJ2-7; the D gene is possibly TRBD1, with 5 bases matching. This receptor has the CDR3 CASLPVLQELRPYEQYF. In nucleotide form, the sequence is TGTGCCAGCCTCCCCGTCCTACAGGAGCTCCGACCCTACGAGCAGTACTTC.